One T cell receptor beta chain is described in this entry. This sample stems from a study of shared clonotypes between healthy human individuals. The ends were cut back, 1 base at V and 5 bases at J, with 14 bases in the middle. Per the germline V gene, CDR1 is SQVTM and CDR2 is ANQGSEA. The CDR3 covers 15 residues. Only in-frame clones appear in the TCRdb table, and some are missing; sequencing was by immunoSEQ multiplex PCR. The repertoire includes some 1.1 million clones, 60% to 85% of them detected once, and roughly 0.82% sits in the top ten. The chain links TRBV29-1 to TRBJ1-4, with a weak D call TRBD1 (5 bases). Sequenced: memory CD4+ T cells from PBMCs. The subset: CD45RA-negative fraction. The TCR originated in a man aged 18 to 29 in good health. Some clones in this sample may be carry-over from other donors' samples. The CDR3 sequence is CSVEAMTDSNEKLFF. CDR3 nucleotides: TGCAGCGTTGAAGCCATGACAGATTCCAATGAAAAACTGTTTTTT.